This TCR beta chain was found in a study of blood T cells in healthy people across ages. Study-wide background: In model experiments, template switching was able to capture about one barcoded beta molecule for every two T cells that were present.

Primers used in a second PCR of about 6 to 12 cycles were a sample-barcoded 5' primer and a J-beta primer mix. Each cDNA molecule, via a template-switch adaptor with 12 random nucleotides, was tagged. TCRdb itself ran the 5' RACE reads through MiXCR, one entry per CDR3 protein. The sample includes just under 900,000 distinct CDR3 sequences, about 30% of them seen just once. V lost 2 bases and J lost 6, with 10 bases in between. Germline values: CDR1 SGHDT, CDR2 YYEEEE. This CDR3 spans 13 amino acids. V usage is TRBV5-6 and J usage is TRBJ2-3; D ambiguous. This receptor was identified in a woman older than 75 in good health. The specimen sequenced was blood. CDR3: CASSFGWVDTQYF. CDR3 coding DNA: TGTGCCAGCAGCTTCGGTTGGGTCGATACGCAGTATTTT. The whole variable domain, remainder taken from reference TRBV5-6 and TRBJ2-3, is DAGVTQSPTHLIKTRGQQVTLRCSPKSGHDTVSWYQQALGQGPQFIFQYYEEEERQRGNFPDRFSGHQFPNYSSELNVNALLLGDSALYLCASSFGWVDTQYFGPGTRLTVL.